Presented here are 18 T cell receptor beta chains from one specimen sequenced in a study of T cell changes during pregnancy in multiple sclerosis. Libraries were prepared by immunoSEQ multiplex PCR; TCRdb keeps only in-frame clonotypes and omits some of them. Among approximately 39,000 clones listed, around 89% were seen once. Sequenced material: CD4+ T cells from peripheral blood mononuclear cells, taken in the second trimester of pregnancy. The source of these receptors is a female donor with multiple sclerosis, enrolled in a pregnancy study.

A word on this clone: The sample carries other DNA sequences with the same CDR3. The V and J genes are TRBV9 and TRBJ2-3; the match to TRBD1 covers 7 bases. The CDR3 sequence is 14 residues long. V lost 4 bases to trimming and J lost 0 bases; unmatched junction nucleotides: 2. Germline V CDR1 and CDR2: SGDLS, YYNGEE. The DNA for the CDR3 is TGTGCCAGCAGCCTACAGGGGAGCACAGATACGCAGTATTTT. The encoded protein is CASSLQGSTDTQYF.

The table lists this clone with a count of one. This chain joins TRBV5-1 and TRBJ2-5, with 11 bases aligning to TRBD2. Germline assignment: CDR1 SGHRS and CDR2 YFSETQ. This CDR3 spans 14 amino acids. The V segment lost 4 bases and the J segment 5 bases; nucleotides outside the gene matches: 4. CDR3 sequence: CASSETSGKETQYF. DNA of the CDR3: TGCGCCAGCAGCGAGACTAGCGGGAAGGAGACCCAGTACTTC. The full variable domain, in which reference TRBV5-1 and TRBJ2-5 provide the parts outside the CDR3, is KAGVTQTPRYLIKTRGQQVTLSCSPISGHRSVSWYQQTPGQGLQFLFEYFSETQRNKGNFPGRFSGRQFSNSRSEMNVSTLELGDSALYLCASSETSGKETQYFGPGTRLLVL.

This clone was counted only a few times. The rearrangement links TRBV6-1 to TRBJ2-3, with no clear D. Between the trimmed V and J ends, which lost 6 bases and 6 bases, there was a span of 7 bases. Germline V gene data show CDR1 as MNHNS and CDR2 as SASEGT. The CDR3 has 11 residues. The CDR3 DNA reads as TGTGCCAGCAGCTTTCAGGATACGCAGTATTTT. This codes for CASSFQDTQYF.

V gene TRBV19 combines with J gene TRBJ2-7; 12 nucleotides match TRBD2. The CDR3 length is 16 residues. Germline CDR1 LNHDA, CDR2 SQIVND (reference sequence). The junction had 7 bases not matched to a gene; V was cut back by 4 bases and J by 3 bases. The CDR3 DNA sequence: TGTGCCAGTAGTAGTTGGCTAGCGGGAGGGAACTACGAGCAGTACTTC. This codes for CASSSWLAGGNYEQYF.

The rearrangement links TRBV5-4 to TRBJ2-1; 14 bases map to TRBD2. With 3 bases clipped from V and 9 bases from J, the junction kept 8 bases outside the gene matches. Germline CDR1 reads SGHNT; CDR2 reads YYREEE (reference sequence). CDR3 length: 16 residues. The CDR3 region has the DNA TGTGCCAGCAGCTGGGGGGGGACTAGCGGGAGAGGTGAGCAGTTCTTC. Amino acid sequence: CASSWGGTSGRGEQFF.

This clone was seen only once. CDR3 sequence: CASSTDRGETQYF. As DNA, the CDR3 is TGCGCCAGCAGCACGGACAGGGGGGAGACCCAGTACTTC. The chain recombines TRBV5-1 with TRBJ2-5; 10 positions agree with TRBD1. The germline V gene has CDR1 SGHRS and CDR2 YFSETQ. This CDR3 region has 13 residues. The J segment lost 5 bases and the V segment lost 4 bases, leaving 2 bases of the junction unmatched.

The chain uses TRBV6-4 and TRBJ2-3; D possibly corresponds to TRBD1 (5 bases). V was shortened by 4 bases and J by 5 bases, with 13 bases between the two germline ends. The germline V gene has CDR1 MRHNA and CDR2 SNTAGT. CDR3 length equals 14 residues. The DNA for the CDR3 is TGTGCCAGCAGTGTTGCAGGGCAGGGAGATACGCAGTATTTT. Translated: CASSVAGQGDTQYF.

J is TRBJ2-2 and V is TRBV28, with D tentatively TRBD2 (6 bases). The CDR3 loop spans 12 amino acids. V dropped 5 bases and J dropped 6 bases, with 7 bases sitting between them. CDR1 is MDHEN, CDR2 SYDVKM, per germline. Here the CDR3 reads CASSRLAGELFF. CDR3 sequence (DNA): TGTGCCAGCAGTCGACTAGCCGGGGAGCTGTTTTTT.

The chain employs TRBV11-2 and TRBJ2-1; no clear D. CDR1 and CDR2 from the germline V gene are SGHAT and FQNNGV. This CDR3 has 14 amino acids. Trimming pared 1 base from V and 7 bases from J, leaving 11 bases between. The CDR3 loop reads CASSLVPLPNEQFF. CDR3 DNA: TGTGCCAGCAGCTTAGTCCCACTACCTAATGAGCAGTTCTTC.

This chain uses TRBV7-3 with TRBJ2-7; D uncertain. Trimming took off 1 base at V and 4 bases at J, with 8 bases between the two ends. The CDR3 loop spans 13 amino acids. Germline V gene sequence: CDR1 SGHTA, CDR2 FQGTGA. CDR3 coding DNA: TGTGCCAGCAGCTTAAATACGGGTTACGAGCAGTACTTC. This gives the protein CASSLNTGYEQYF.

The CDR3 DNA is TGTGCCAGCATAGGGGCCCGGAACACTGAAGCTTTCTTT. It encodes CASIGARNTEAFF. V and J are TRBV28 and TRBJ1-1, with D possibly TRBD1 on 5 matching bases. Per the germline V gene, CDR1 is MDHEN and CDR2 is SYDVKM. This CDR3 comprises 13 residues. Deletions cut 7 bases from V and 1 base from J, with 10 bases between.

The rearrangement links TRBV5-4 to TRBJ2-5, with a tentative D call TRBD2 (6 bases). This CDR3 comprises 14 residues. The V end was cut by 1 base, the J end by 1 base, with 8 bases between. Per the germline V gene, CDR1 is SGHNT and CDR2 is YYREEE (reference sequence). The CDR3 DNA is TGTGCCAGCAGCTTGTCCGGGAGCCAAGAGACCCAGTACTTC. Translated, it gives CASSLSGSQETQYF. Full variable domain (remainder filled in from reference TRBV5-4 and TRBJ2-5): ETGVTQSPTHLIKTRGQQVTLRCSSQSGHNTVSWYQQALGQGPQFIFQYYREEENGRGNFPPRFSGLQFPNYSSELNVNALELDDSALYLCASSLSGSQETQYFGPGTRLLVL.

This clone appeared a few times. The rearrangement uses TRBV18 and TRBJ1-5; the D is unclear. V was cut by 2 bases and J by 6 bases, with 8 bases left in between. The CDR3 runs 13 residues. Germline V gene data show CDR1 as KGHSH and CDR2 as LQKENI. The CDR3 DNA reads as TGTGCCAGCTCACCAGGGAGATCTCAGCCCCAGCATTTT. This encodes CASSPGRSQPQHF.

The chain is built from TRBV28 and TRBJ2-3; D might be TRBD1 (5 bases). There are 16 residues in the CDR3. Germline V CDR1 and CDR2: MDHEN, SYDVKM. V was trimmed by 4 bases and J by 0 bases, leaving 14 bases between them. The CDR3 DNA follows: TGTGCCAGCAGTTATTCGACAGCGACTAGCACAGATACGCAGTATTTT. It codes for CASSYSTATSTDTQYF.

The CDR3 DNA sequence: TGCAGCGTTGAGGGACTAACTAGCACAGATACGCAGTATTTT. It is translated as CSVEGLTSTDTQYF. V is TRBV29-1 and J is TRBJ2-3; 7 nucleotides line up with TRBD2. Looked up from germline, CDR1 is SQVTM and CDR2 is ANQGSEA. Trimming at V came to 3 bases and at J to 0 bases, leaving 3 bases not matched to a gene. CDR3 length: 14 residues.

The J gene is TRBJ1-4, the V gene TRBV19; possibly TRBD1 for D (5 bases). Trimming stripped 4 bases from V and 0 bases from J, with 12 bases between. CDR1 and CDR2 (germline): LNHDA, SQIVND (reference sequence). This CDR3 region has 16 residues. The CDR3 spells CASSRVTVATNEKLFF. The CDR3 DNA is TGTGCCAGTAGTAGAGTGACAGTCGCAACTAATGAAAAACTGTTTTTT.

The V and J genes are TRBV28 and TRBJ2-2; D perhaps matches TRBD1 (6 bases). The CDR3 is 16 amino acids. Germline lookup yields CDR1 MDHEN and CDR2 SYDVKM. Trimming cost V 2 bases and J 0 bases, with 10 bases left between them. The CDR3 DNA follows: TGTGCCAGCAGTTTACAGGGGCCCCCGAACACCGGGGAGCTGTTTTTT. It codes for CASSLQGPPNTGELFF.

The chain's CDR3 is CASSSTSGLYNEQFF. In DNA, the CDR3 is TGTGCCAGCAGCTCCACTAGCGGACTATACAATGAGCAGTTCTTC. The chain is built from TRBV11-1 and TRBJ2-1; 8 nucleotides align to TRBD2. The CDR3 is made up of 15 amino acids. Germline CDR1 and CDR2: SGHAT and FQDESV (reference sequence). The junction had 6 bases not matched to a gene; V was cut back by 4 bases and J by 4 bases.